This is a list of T cell receptor beta chains from one sample in a study of T cell responses to AZD1222 COVID-19 vaccine. Generated by immunoSEQ multiplex PCR, the TCRdb table keeps only in-frame clones and is missing some. The data show fewer than 150,000 clones, 80% to 95% seen once. The starting material was peripheral blood, obtained on day 0 of AZD1222 vaccination. The receptors stem from an adult in good health. Both conserved end residues are part of each CDR3. D genes are given only for firm matches. Clone size is not always given. Where it is, it says once, few, many or a class for expanded clones.

TRBJ1-4 | . | . | 14 | TRBV6-6 | CASSYEGAGEKLFF | TGTGCCAGCAGTTACGAAGGGGCGGGTGAAAAACTGTTTTTT
TRBJ1-5 | . | . | 15 | TRBV9 | CASSRDIDRNQPQHF | TGTGCCAGCAGCCGGGACATCGATCGCAATCAGCCCCAGCATTTT
TRBJ2-3 | . | . | 13 | TRBV29-1 | CSDDIGSTDTQYF | TGCAGCGATGATATTGGGAGCACAGATACGCAGTATTTT
TRBJ2-2 | . | . | 11 | TRBV11-2 | CASSPSGELFF | TGTGCCAGCAGCCCTAGCGGGGAGCTGTTTTTT
TRBJ1-2 | . | . | 12 | TRBV11-2 | CASSNLGRSYTF | TGTGCCAGCAGCAACCTTGGACGCAGCTACACCTTC
TRBJ2-1 | once | . | 14 | TRBV7-2 | CASSLRGSYNEQFF | TGTGCCAGCAGCTTGAGAGGCTCCTACAATGAGCAGTTCTTC
TRBJ2-2 | . | TRBD2 | 16 | TRBV6-2/TRBV6-3 | CASSPGGRTNTGELFF | TGTGCCAGCAGTCCCGGCGGGAGAACGAACACCGGGGAGCTGTTTTTT
TRBJ2-1 | . | . | 13 | TRBV5-4 | CASSPDRGDEQFF | TGTGCCAGCAGCCCCGACCGGGGAGATGAGCAGTTCTTC
TRBJ2-5 | . | . | 11 | TRBV20-1 | CSAPLSETQYF | TGCAGTGCCCCGCTCTCAGAGACCCAGTACTTC
TRBJ1-3 | . | TRBD1 | 18 | TRBV5-1 | CASSLAWDSQTSGNTIYF | TGCGCCAGCAGCTTGGCCTGGGACAGCCAGACCTCTGGAAACACCATATATTTT
TRBJ1-1 | . | . | 17 | TRBV19 | CASSIGAHISLDTEAFF | TGTGCCAGTAGTATCGGGGCTCACATAAGTTTGGACACTGAAGCTTTCTTT
TRBJ2-1 | few | TRBD2 | 17 | TRBV18 | CASSPPWEREPTLEQFF | TGTGCCAGCTCACCACCTTGGGAGCGGGAGCCTACTTTGGAGCAGTTCTTC